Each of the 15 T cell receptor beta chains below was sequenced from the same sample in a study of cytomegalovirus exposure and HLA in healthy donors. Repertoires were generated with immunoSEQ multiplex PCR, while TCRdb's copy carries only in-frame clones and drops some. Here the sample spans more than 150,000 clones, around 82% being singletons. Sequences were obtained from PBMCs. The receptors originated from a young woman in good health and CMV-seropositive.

CDR3 amino acids: CASTDRVTQPQHF. CDR3 in DNA: TGTGCCAGCACGGACAGGGTAACACAGCCCCAGCATTTT. The V and J genes are TRBV19 and TRBJ1-5, with 8 bases that match TRBD1. Germline V gives CDR1 LNHDA, CDR2 SQIVND (reference sequence). The V segment lost 9 bases and the J segment 7 bases; nucleotides outside the gene matches: 8. The length of the CDR3 is 13 residues.

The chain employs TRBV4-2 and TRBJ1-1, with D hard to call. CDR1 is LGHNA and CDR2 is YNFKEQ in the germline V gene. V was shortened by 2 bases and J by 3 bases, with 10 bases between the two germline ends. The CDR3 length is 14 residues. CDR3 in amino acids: CASSQMRADTEAFF. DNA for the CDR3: TGTGCCAGCAGCCAAATGCGGGCGGACACTGAAGCTTTCTTT.

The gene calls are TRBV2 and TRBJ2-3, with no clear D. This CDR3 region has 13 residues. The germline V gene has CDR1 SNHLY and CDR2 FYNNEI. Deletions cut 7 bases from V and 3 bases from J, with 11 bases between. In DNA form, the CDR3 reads TGTGCCAGCATGGGCCAGGAAACAGATACGCAGTATTTT. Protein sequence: CASMGQETDTQYF. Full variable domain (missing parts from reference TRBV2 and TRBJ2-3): EPEVTQTPSHQVTQMGQEVILRCVPISNHLYFYWYRQILGQKVEFLVSFYNNEISEKSEIFDDQFSVERPDGSNFTLKIRSTKLEDSAMYFCASMGQETDTQYFGPGTRLTVL.

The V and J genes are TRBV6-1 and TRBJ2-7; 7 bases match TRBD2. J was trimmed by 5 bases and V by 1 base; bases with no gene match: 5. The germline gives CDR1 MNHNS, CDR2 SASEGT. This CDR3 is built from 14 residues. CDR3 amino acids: CASSEGTSLHEQYF. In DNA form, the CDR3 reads TGTGCCAGCAGTGAAGGGACTAGTCTGCACGAGCAGTACTTC.

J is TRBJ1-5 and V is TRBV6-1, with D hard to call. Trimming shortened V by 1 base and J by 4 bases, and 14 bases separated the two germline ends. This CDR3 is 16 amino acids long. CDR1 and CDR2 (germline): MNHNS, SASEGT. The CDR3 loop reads CASSEVKLIYNQPQHF. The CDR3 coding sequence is TGTGCCAGCAGTGAAGTGAAGCTGATCTATAATCAGCCCCAGCATTTT.

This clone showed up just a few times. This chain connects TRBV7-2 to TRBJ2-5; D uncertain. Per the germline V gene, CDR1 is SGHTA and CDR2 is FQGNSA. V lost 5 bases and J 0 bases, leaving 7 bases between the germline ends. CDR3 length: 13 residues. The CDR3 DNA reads TGTGCCAGCAGCCTCCCCCACCAAGAGACCCAGTACTTC. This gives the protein CASSLPHQETQYF.

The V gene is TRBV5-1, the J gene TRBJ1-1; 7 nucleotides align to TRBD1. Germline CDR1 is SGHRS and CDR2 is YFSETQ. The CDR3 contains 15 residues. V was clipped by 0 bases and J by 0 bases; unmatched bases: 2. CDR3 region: CASSLGQGMNTEAFF. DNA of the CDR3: TGCGCCAGCAGCTTGGGACAGGGAATGAACACTGAAGCTTTCTTT.

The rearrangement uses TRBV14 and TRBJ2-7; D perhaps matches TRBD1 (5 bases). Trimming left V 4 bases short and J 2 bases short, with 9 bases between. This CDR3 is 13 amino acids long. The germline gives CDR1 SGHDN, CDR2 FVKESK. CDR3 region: CASSRLGPYEQYF. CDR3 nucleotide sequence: TGTGCCAGCAGCCGCCTGGGGCCCTACGAGCAGTACTTC.

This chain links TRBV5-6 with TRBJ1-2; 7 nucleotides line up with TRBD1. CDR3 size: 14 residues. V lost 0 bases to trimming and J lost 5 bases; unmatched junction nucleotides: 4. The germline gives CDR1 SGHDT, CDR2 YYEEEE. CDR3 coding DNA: TGTGCCAGCAGCTTGGGGGGGACAGTTTATGGCTACACCTTC. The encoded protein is CASSLGGTVYGYTF.

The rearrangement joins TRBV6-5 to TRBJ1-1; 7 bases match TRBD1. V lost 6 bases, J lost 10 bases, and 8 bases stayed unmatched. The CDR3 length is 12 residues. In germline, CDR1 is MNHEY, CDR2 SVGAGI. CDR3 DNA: TGTGCCAGCAGGACTTACAGGGACAGAGCTTTCTTT. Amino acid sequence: CASRTYRDRAFF.

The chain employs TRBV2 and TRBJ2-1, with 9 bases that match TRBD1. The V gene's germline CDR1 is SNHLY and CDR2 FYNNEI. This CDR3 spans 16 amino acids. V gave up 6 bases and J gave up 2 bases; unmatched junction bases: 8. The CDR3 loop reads CASRYRTGAAYNEQFF. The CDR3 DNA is TGTGCCAGCAGGTACCGGACAGGGGCGGCCTACAATGAGCAGTTCTTC.

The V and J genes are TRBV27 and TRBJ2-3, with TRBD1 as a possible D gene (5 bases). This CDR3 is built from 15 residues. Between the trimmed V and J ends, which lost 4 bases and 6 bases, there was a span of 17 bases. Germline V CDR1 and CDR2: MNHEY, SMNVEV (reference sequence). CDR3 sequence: CASSSLDNLVDTQYF. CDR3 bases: TGTGCCAGCAGTTCCCTGGACAACCTGGTCGATACGCAGTATTTT.

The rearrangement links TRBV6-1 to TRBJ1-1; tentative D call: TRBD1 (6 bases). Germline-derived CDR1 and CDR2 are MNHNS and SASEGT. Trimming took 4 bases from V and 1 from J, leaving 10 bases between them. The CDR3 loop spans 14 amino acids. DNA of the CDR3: TGTGCCAGCAGTGGGTACAGGGAGAACACTGAAGCTTTCTTT. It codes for CASSGYRENTEAFF.

As DNA, the CDR3 is TGCGCCAGCAGCTTGGCCACAGGCCAGCCATTCTATGGCTACACCTTC. This codes for CASSLATGQPFYGYTF. This chain connects TRBV5-1 to TRBJ1-2; TRBD1 might be the D (5 bases). The CDR3 covers 16 residues. CDR1 is SGHRS and CDR2 is YFSETQ in the germline V gene. V was pared by 0 bases and J by 4 bases, with 16 bases between.

The CDR3 spells CASSMRDTITDTQYF. DNA for the CDR3: TGTGCCAGCAGTATGAGGGACACAATCACAGATACGCAGTATTTT. The chain recombines TRBV2 with TRBJ2-3, with D possibly TRBD1 on 6 matching bases. CDR3 length equals 15 residues. The germline V and J ends were trimmed by 5 bases and 2 bases, with 14 bases remaining between them. Germline CDR1 is SNHLY and CDR2 is FYNNEI.